The 10 T cell receptor beta chains given below trace back to one sample, sequenced in a study of cytomegalovirus exposure and HLA in healthy donors. PCR involved 60 Vbeta and 13 Jbeta primers. Measured with immunoSEQ multiplex PCR; TCRdb has only the in-frame clones, and not every one. The sample shows some 130,000 clones, 77% of them seen only once. The sample taken for sequencing was PBMCs. The receptors come from a man aged 25 to 40 in good health and CMV-seronegative.

CDR3: CASSLGGSIYNEQFF. Written as DNA, the CDR3 is TGTGCCAGCAGTCTCGGCGGGAGTATCTACAATGAGCAGTTCTTC. V usage is TRBV14 and J usage is TRBJ2-1; 7 bases agree with TRBD2. V was pared by 6 bases and J by 3 bases, with 8 bases of the junction left unmatched. This CDR3 has 15 amino acids. Per germline, CDR1 SGHDN and CDR2 FVKESK.

V is TRBV7-8 and J is TRBJ1-1; D not resolved. V was trimmed by 6 bases and J by 3 bases, leaving 11 bases between them. Per the germline V gene, CDR1 is SGHVS and CDR2 is FQNEAQ. There are 13 residues in the CDR3. This chain's CDR3 is CASSPRVDTEAFF. The CDR3 nucleotides are TGTGCCAGCAGTCCCCGAGTGGACACTGAAGCTTTCTTT.

The chain uses TRBV15 and TRBJ1-1; D not certain. The CDR3 extends over 15 amino acids. Trimming cost V 4 bases and J 0 bases, with 12 bases left between them. Germline-derived CDR1 and CDR2 are LNHNV and YYDKDF (reference sequence). This CDR3 is CATSTKARMNTEAFF. The DNA for the CDR3 is TGTGCCACCAGCACAAAGGCGCGGATGAACACTGAAGCTTTCTTT.

This chain joins TRBV9 and TRBJ2-7, with a possible D match to TRBD2 (5 bases). V shed 3 bases and J shed 3 bases, with 10 bases lying between them. This CDR3 region has 13 residues. Germline assignment: CDR1 SGDLS and CDR2 YYNGEE. CDR3 loop: CASSGAVGYEQYF. Written as DNA, the CDR3 is TGTGCCAGCAGCGGAGCGGTTGGCTACGAGCAGTACTTC.

The chain joins TRBV5-6 to TRBJ2-5; 7 positions agree with TRBD2. CDR3 size: 17 residues. In germline, CDR1 is SGHDT, CDR2 YYEEEE. V lost 4 bases, J lost 7 bases, and 19 bases stayed unmatched. The CDR3 sequence is CASSPATRGRAVMTQYF. For the CDR3, the DNA is TGTGCCAGCAGCCCGGCGACGCGGGGGAGGGCCGTGATGACCCAGTACTTC.

This chain joins TRBV4-1 and TRBJ1-4; 9 bases fit TRBD1. Germline lookup yields CDR1 MGHRA and CDR2 YSYEKL. This CDR3 has 14 amino acids. With V trimmed by 3 bases and J by 5 bases, 1 base remained unmatched. CDR3 protein: CASSQGTGNEKLFF. The DNA for the CDR3 is TGCGCCAGCAGCCAGGGGACAGGGAATGAAAAACTGTTTTTT.

This chain connects TRBV29-1 to TRBJ2-1; 10 bases agree with TRBD2. With 7 bases clipped from V and 4 bases from J, the junction kept 7 bases outside the gene matches. CDR1 and CDR2 from the germline V gene are SQVTM and ANQGSEA. The CDR3 extends over 14 amino acids. The CDR3 loop is CSANLAGGYNEQFF. The CDR3 DNA reads TGCAGCGCGAATTTAGCGGGGGGATACAATGAGCAGTTCTTC.

The rearrangement links TRBV14 to TRBJ1-1, with 9 bases fitting TRBD1. Germline CDR1 SGHDN, CDR2 FVKESK. This CDR3 is 14 amino acids long. V lost 4 bases, J lost 4 bases, and 4 bases stayed unmatched. CDR3 amino acids: CASSPGQGRTEAFF. DNA of the CDR3: TGTGCCAGCAGCCCCGGACAGGGGCGCACTGAAGCTTTCTTT.

V is TRBV27 and J is TRBJ2-7, with D perhaps TRBD2 (6 bases). Per the germline V gene, CDR1 is MNHEY and CDR2 is SMNVEV (reference sequence). With 3 bases removed from V and 1 base from J, the gap between germline ends came to 10 bases. The CDR3 is made up of 14 amino acids. The CDR3 is CASSFVAGSYEQYF. CDR3 DNA: TGTGCCAGCAGTTTCGTGGCGGGGTCCTACGAGCAGTACTTC.

This chain uses TRBV11-2 with TRBJ2-7, with TRBD1 identical over 7 bases. Germline loops: CDR1 SGHAT, CDR2 FQNNGV. With V trimmed by 5 bases and J by 5 bases, 9 bases remained unmatched. CDR3 length: 14 residues. The chain's CDR3 is CASSPGQARDEQYF. DNA of the CDR3: TGTGCCAGCAGCCCAGGACAGGCCCGCGACGAGCAGTACTTC. Full variable domain (outside the CDR3, taken from reference TRBV11-2 and TRBJ2-7): EAGVAQSPRYKIIEKRQSVAFWCNPISGHATLYWYQQILGQGPKLLIQFQNNGVVDDSQLPKDRFSAERLKGVDSTLKIQPAKLEDSAVYLCASSPGQARDEQYFGPGTRLTVT.